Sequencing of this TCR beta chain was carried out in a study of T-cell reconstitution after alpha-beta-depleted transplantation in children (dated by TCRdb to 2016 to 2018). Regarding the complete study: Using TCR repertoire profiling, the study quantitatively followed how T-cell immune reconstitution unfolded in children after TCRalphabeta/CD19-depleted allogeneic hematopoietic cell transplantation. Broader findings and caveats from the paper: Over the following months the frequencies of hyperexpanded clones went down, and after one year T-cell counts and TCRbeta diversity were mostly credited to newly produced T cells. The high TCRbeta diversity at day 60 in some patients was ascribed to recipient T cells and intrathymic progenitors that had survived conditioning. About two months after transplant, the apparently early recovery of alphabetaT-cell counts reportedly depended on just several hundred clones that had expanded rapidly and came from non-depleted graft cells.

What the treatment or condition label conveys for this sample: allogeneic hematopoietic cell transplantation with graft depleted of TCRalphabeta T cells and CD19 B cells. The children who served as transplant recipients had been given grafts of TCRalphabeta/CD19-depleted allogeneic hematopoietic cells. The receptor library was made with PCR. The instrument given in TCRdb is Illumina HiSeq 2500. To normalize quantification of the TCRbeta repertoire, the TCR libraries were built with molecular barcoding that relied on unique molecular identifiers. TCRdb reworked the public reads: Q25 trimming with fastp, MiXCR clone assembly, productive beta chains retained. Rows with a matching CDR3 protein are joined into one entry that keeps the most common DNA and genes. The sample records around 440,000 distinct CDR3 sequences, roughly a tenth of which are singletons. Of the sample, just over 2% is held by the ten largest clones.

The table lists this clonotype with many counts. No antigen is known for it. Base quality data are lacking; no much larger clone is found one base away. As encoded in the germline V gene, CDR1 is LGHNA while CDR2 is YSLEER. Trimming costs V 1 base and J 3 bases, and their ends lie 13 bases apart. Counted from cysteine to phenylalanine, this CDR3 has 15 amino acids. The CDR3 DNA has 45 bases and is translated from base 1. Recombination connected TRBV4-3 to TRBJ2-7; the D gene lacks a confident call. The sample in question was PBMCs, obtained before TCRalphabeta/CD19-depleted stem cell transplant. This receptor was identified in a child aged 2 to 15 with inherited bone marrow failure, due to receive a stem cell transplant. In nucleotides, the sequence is TGCGCCAGCAGCCAAGTTTTAGACAAAAACTACGAGCAGTACTTC. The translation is CASSQVLDKNYEQYF.